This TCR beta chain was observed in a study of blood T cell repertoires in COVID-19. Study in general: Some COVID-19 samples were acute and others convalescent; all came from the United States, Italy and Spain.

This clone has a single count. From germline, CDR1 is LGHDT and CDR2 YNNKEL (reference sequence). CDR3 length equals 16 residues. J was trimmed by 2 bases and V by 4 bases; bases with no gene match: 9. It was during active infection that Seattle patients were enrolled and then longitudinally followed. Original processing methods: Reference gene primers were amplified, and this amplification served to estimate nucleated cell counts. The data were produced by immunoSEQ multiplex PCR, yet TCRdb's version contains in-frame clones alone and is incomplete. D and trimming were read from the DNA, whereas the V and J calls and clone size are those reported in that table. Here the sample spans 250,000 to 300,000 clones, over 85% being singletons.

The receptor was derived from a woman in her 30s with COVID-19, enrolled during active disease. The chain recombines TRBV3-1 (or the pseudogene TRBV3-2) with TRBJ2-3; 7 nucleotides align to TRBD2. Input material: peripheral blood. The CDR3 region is CASSPVAAGDTDTQYF. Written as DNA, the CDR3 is TGTGCCAGCAGCCCAGTGGCGGCGGGAGACACAGATACGCAGTATTTT.